This T cell receptor beta chain appears in the sequencing data of a study of CD8 T cell repertoires and HIV-1 epitope variants. Across the study: T cells were cultured for 10 days with cytokines added on days 3 and 7.

The CDR3 contains 16 residues. The germline gives CDR1 MGHDK, CDR2 SYGVNS. V lost 0 bases, J lost 0 bases, and 11 bases lay in between. TCR beta CDR3 was sequenced at survey depth on immunoSEQ. Using immunoSEQ multiplex PCR, the repertoire was profiled, and TCRdb retains in-frame clones only, with some absent. This sample carries fewer than 5,500 clones, around 66% of them seen once, and the ten largest clones take around two fifths. Concerning this clone: What it binds is not known.

General study results and limits: No clonotypes responded to the TAALDMSHF plasma variant; roughly five recognized KF9, one HW9.

V is TRBV25-1 and J is TRBJ1-1; D remains unclear. The TCR comes from a male donor with HIV. Material for sequencing was cultured CD8+ T cells derived from PBMCs. The CDR3 sequence is CASSEYGAPMNTEAFF. CDR3 bases: TGTGCCAGCAGTGAATACGGTGCCCCCATGAACACTGAAGCTTTCTTT.